A single sample is the source of the 22 T cell receptor beta chains below, sequenced in a study of T cell clonality in common variable immunodeficiency. The data were produced by immunoSEQ multiplex PCR, yet TCRdb's version contains in-frame clones alone and is incomplete. The profile covers tens of thousands of clones, none occurring a single time. The sample consisted of peripheral blood mononuclear cells. These receptors were taken from a person aged 18 to 75 in good health.

This clone has ten or more counts. The read gets to within 3 residues of the CDR3 end, and the germline J gene fills in the rest. The V and J genes are TRBV11-2 and TRBJ2-1; TRBD2 is a possible D gene (6 bases). Germline CDR1 is SGHAT and CDR2 is FQNNGV. The CDR3 runs 15 residues. V was shortened by 5 bases and J by 4 bases, with 15 bases between the two germline ends. CDR3 DNA, as far as it was read: TGTGCCAGCAGCCAAATCCCGGGGGATTACAATGAG. This sequence encodes CASSQIPGDYNE. The full CDR3 is CASSQIPGDYNEQFF.

This clone was detected many times. The CDR3 end falls 3 residues outside the read, so it is completed with the germline J gene. This sequence joins TRBV7-2 and TRBJ1-1; D is uncertain. This CDR3 spans 14 amino acids. In germline, CDR1 is SGHTA, CDR2 FQGNSA. V gave up 5 bases and J gave up 1 base, with 11 bases separating them. The CDR3 reads CASSTYLGNTEAFF. The CDR3 bases that were read are TGTGCCAGCAGCACCTACCTAGGGAACACTGAA.

At least ten counts were recorded for this clone. The CDR3: CASSLAEGNIQYF. The CDR3 bases that were read are TGTGCCAGCAGCTTAGCAGAGGGAAACATT. The chain uses TRBV11-3 and TRBJ2-4, with D perhaps TRBD2 (5 bases). The read terminates 3 residues ahead of where the CDR3 ends, so the germline J gene completes it. V shed 1 base and J shed 6 bases, with 7 bases lying between them. Germline values: CDR1 SGHNT, CDR2 YENEEA. This CDR3 has 13 residues.

This clone came up many times. The read terminates 3 residues ahead of where the CDR3 ends, so the germline J gene completes it. V usage is TRBV10-3 and J usage is TRBJ1-2; 7 bases line up with TRBD1. V dropped 0 bases and J dropped 2; count of bases not matched to a gene: 3. CDR1 and CDR2 from the germline V gene are ENHRY and SYGVKD. The CDR3 contains 15 residues. The CDR3 DNA, read in part, is TGTGCCATCAGTGAGTCCATGACAGGGAACTATGGC. Translating gives CAISESMTGNYG. The CDR3 reads in full as CAISESMTGNYGYTF.

Regarding this clone: The read finishes 3 residues shy of the CDR3 end, and the germline J gene is used to complete it. The V gene is TRBV7-2, the J gene TRBJ1-2, with 8 bases aligning to TRBD1. V dropped 1 base and J dropped 7; count of bases not matched to a gene: 5. This CDR3 has 14 amino acids. Germline-derived CDR1 and CDR2 are SGHTA and FQGNSA. The part of the CDR3 DNA that was read is TGTGCCAGCAGCTTAGGGACAGGGTCCGCTGGC. Translation gives CASSLGTGSAG. In full, the CDR3 is CASSLGTGSAGYTF.

This clone was observed at least ten times. CDR3 DNA (partial): TGTGCCAGCAGTGACCAAGGACTAGCGGTCTCCTACGAG. As protein: CASSDQGLAVSYE. The CDR3 as a whole reads CASSDQGLAVSYEQYF. The chain uses TRBV2 and TRBJ2-7; 10 bases are a match to TRBD2. The read gets to within 3 residues of the CDR3 end, and the germline J gene fills in the rest. Germline trimming cut 3 bases from V and 0 bases from J; bases unmatched to any gene: 5. Looked up from germline, CDR1 is SNHLY and CDR2 is FYNNEI. CDR3 length: 16 residues.

This clone was observed many times. The CDR3 extends 3 residues past the end of the read, so its final part is completed from the germline J gene. The chain employs TRBV6-1 and TRBJ2-3; TRBD2 matches 7 bases. The V gene's germline CDR1 is MNHNS and CDR2 SASEGT. V trimming: 4 bases; J trimming: 1 base; junction bases outside the gene matches: 5. The CDR3 length is 15 residues. The part of the CDR3 DNA that was read is TGTGCCAGCAGTGGTTTCGCGGGGGGCACAGATACG. Protein product: CASSGFAGGTDT. The whole CDR3 sequence is CASSGFAGGTDTQYF.

This clone occurred many times. With the read ending 3 residues before the CDR3 end, the germline J gene is used to fill in that end. The chain uses TRBV30 and TRBJ1-6, with a weak D call TRBD1 (5 bases). CDR3 length: 15 residues. CDR1 is GTSNPN, CDR2 SVGIG, per germline (reference sequence). V gave up 2 bases and J gave up 0 bases, with 8 bases separating them. The CDR3: CAWSSGSSYNSPLHF. The part of the CDR3 DNA that was read is TGTGCCTGGAGTTCAGGGAGCTCCTATAATTCACCC.

This clone was seen only a few times. Sequencing ends 3 residues short of the CDR3 end; the germline J gene provides the rest. This chain links TRBV19 with TRBJ1-1; D may be TRBD1 (6 bases). V was clipped by 6 bases and J by 6 bases, with 11 bases between them. The CDR3 consists of 12 residues. In germline, CDR1 is LNHDA, CDR2 SQIVND (reference sequence). The CDR3 DNA, read in part, is TGTGCCAGTAGCACAGGGATCGCTGAA. Its translation: CASSTGIAE. The CDR3, in full, reads CASSTGIAEAFF.

This clone has a count of ten or more. With the read ending 3 residues before the CDR3 end, the germline J gene is used to fill in that end. The chain couples TRBV30 to TRBJ2-3; 12 bases agree with TRBD1. Germline V CDR1 and CDR2: GTSNPN, SVGIG (reference sequence). The CDR3 extends over 16 amino acids. The CDR3 region is CAWSPRDRGPGKTQYF. CDR3 DNA, as far as it was read: TGTGCCTGGAGTCCACGGGACAGGGGGCCAGGGAAGACG.

This clone has a count of ten or more. Read data end 3 residues before the CDR3 end; the end is taken from the germline J gene. The chain couples TRBV30 to TRBJ2-7; TRBD1 aligns across 7 bases. Trimming took 1 base from V and 5 from J; bases not matched to a gene: 8. This CDR3 comprises 14 residues. CDR1 GTSNPN and CDR2 SVGIG come from the germline V gene (reference sequence). CDR3: CAWSALVGGDEQYF. The CDR3 DNA, read in part, is TGTGCCTGGAGTGCCCTGGTAGGGGGCGACGAG.

The sample holds a few counts of this clone. The CDR3 extends 3 residues past the end of the read, so its final part is completed from the germline J gene. The rearrangement joins TRBV5-1 to TRBJ2-5; TRBD1 might be the D (5 bases). CDR3 length: 14 amino acids. Germline lookup yields CDR1 SGHRS and CDR2 YFSETQ. The covered CDR3 bases are TGCGCCAGCAGCACGACAGTTAGCACAGATACC. Translation: CASSTTVSTDT. The entire CDR3 protein reads CASSTTVSTDTQYF.

Of note for this clone: The read is 3 residues too short to cover the CDR3 end, so that end is filled in from the germline J gene. The chain couples TRBV20-1 to TRBJ2-5, with D possibly being TRBD1 (6 bases). This CDR3 comprises 14 residues. V dropped 8 bases and J dropped 5 bases, with 21 bases sitting between them. CDR1 DFQATT and CDR2 SNEGSKA come from the germline V gene (reference sequence). The CDR3 protein is CSTSPSQGLETQYF. CDR3 DNA (partial): TGCAGTACAAGCCCCTCACAGGGTTTGGAGACC.

The table lists this clone with many counts. Incomplete CDR3 DNA: TGTGCCAGTAATGGGGACAGGTTTGGAGATACG. Its translation: CASNGDRFGDT. The CDR3, in full, reads CASNGDRFGDTQYF. The chain has TRBV19 and TRBJ2-3; 8 positions agree with TRBD1. With the read ending 3 residues before the CDR3 end, the germline J gene is used to fill in that end. The ends lost 7 bases at V and 5 bases at J; junction bases unmatched: 8. Germline CDR1 reads LNHDA; CDR2 reads SQIVND (reference sequence). This CDR3 spans 14 amino acids. The full variable domain, its missing parts supplied by reference TRBV19 and TRBJ2-3, is DGGITQSPKYLFRKEGQNVTLSCEQNLNHDAMYWYRQDPGQGLRLIYYSQIVNDFQKGDIAEGYSVSREKKESFPLTVTSAQKNPTAFYLCASNGDRFGDTQYFGPGTRLTVL.

This clone was seen many times. The read falls 3 residues short of the CDR3 end, and the missing part is taken from the germline J gene. The rearrangement links TRBV10-1 to TRBJ2-7; 9 positions agree with TRBD1. V shed 3 bases, J shed 5 bases, and the junction held 5 bases outside the gene matches. The germline gives CDR1 WNHNN, CDR2 SYGVQD (reference sequence). The CDR3 length is 14 residues. The DNA read from the CDR3 is TGCGCCAGCAGTGACAGGGACAGGGCCCACGAG. Translation: CASSDRDRAHE. In full, the CDR3 reads CASSDRDRAHEQYF.

The table lists this clone with a few counts. The CDR3 end falls 3 residues outside the read, so it is completed with the germline J gene. V and J are TRBV13 and TRBJ1-2, with 12 bases matching TRBD1. V was clipped by 6 bases and J by 5 bases; unmatched bases: 16. Germline CDR1 PRHDT, CDR2 FYEKMQ (reference sequence). The CDR3 has 18 residues. The part of the CDR3 DNA that was read is TGTGCCAGCAGATCTACCGGGACAGGGGGCGTGTGGGGTTATGGC. Translating gives CASRSTGTGGVWGYG. The full CDR3 protein reads CASRSTGTGGVWGYGYTF.

This clone has ten or more counts. The CDR3 end is not reached by the read, which stops 3 residues before it; the germline J gene fills it in. The chain carries TRBV6-1 and TRBJ2-4; TRBD2 matches 8 bases. The V segment lost 2 bases and the J segment 9 bases; nucleotides outside the gene matches: 9. The germline V gene has CDR1 MNHNS and CDR2 SASEGT. CDR3 size: 15 residues. Incomplete CDR3 DNA: TGTGCCAGCAGTGAACTTTACGGGGGGGCTGGCATT. It codes for CASSELYGGAGI. The whole CDR3 sequence is CASSELYGGAGIQYF.

This clone was recorded many times. The sequenced fragment ends 3 residues before the CDR3 boundary, so the rest is inferred from the germline J gene. The V call is TRBV5-1, the J call TRBJ1-2; no firm D call. Trimming left V 0 bases short and J 4 bases short, with 10 bases between. Germline V CDR1 and CDR2: SGHRS, YFSETQ. The CDR3 is 14 residues long. The CDR3 DNA, read in part, is TGCGCCAGCAGCTTGGACACAGCCTCCTATGGC. This gives the protein CASSLDTASYG. In full, the CDR3 reads CASSLDTASYGYTF.

The sample holds many counts of this clone. Read data end 3 residues before the CDR3 end; the end is taken from the germline J gene. V and J are TRBV7-6 and TRBJ2-1; 16 bases are shared with TRBD2. Germline CDR1 SGHVS, CDR2 FNYEAQ. The length of the CDR3 is 18 residues. Germline trimming cut 5 bases from V and 5 bases from J; bases unmatched to any gene: 9. The chain's CDR3 is CASSLRLGLAGGHNEQFF. CDR3 bases read: TGTGCCAGCAGCCTCCGTCTGGGACTAGCGGGGGGGCACAATGAG.

Ten or more counts support this clone. The read ends 3 residues before the CDR3 terminus; that terminus is restored from the germline J gene. The genes are TRBV11-2 and TRBJ1-1; D possibly corresponds to TRBD1 (5 bases). The CDR3 sequence is 14 residues long. V was trimmed by 0 bases and J by 6 bases, leaving 11 bases between them. Germline CDR1 reads SGHAT; CDR2 reads FQNNGV. The CDR3 sequence is CASSLEGAGAEAFF. CDR3 DNA (partial): TGTGCCAGCAGCTTAGAAGGGGCAGGAGCTGAA.

This clone was seen at least ten times. The CDR3 extends 3 residues past the end of the read, so its final part is completed from the germline J gene. The J gene is TRBJ1-1, the V gene TRBV6-4; D uncertain. Trimming removed 0 bases at V and 1 base at J, with 3 bases between. This CDR3 comprises 13 residues. The germline V gene has CDR1 MRHNA and CDR2 SNTAGT. The CDR3 sequence is CASSDSGNTEAFF. The part of the CDR3 DNA that was read is TGTGCCAGCAGTGACTCAGGGAACACTGAA.

This clone was found many times. The covered CDR3 bases are TGTGCCCAAGGGGCAGAGTTGAACACTGAA. This encodes CAQGAELNTE. The entire CDR3 protein is CAQGAELNTEAFF. V and J are TRBV5-3 and TRBJ1-1; D possibly corresponds to TRBD1 (5 bases). The read finishes 3 residues shy of the CDR3 end, and the germline J gene is used to complete it. TRBV5-3 is an ORF, with its function uncertain. The CDR3 totals 13 residues. With 10 bases removed from V and 0 bases from J, the gap between germline ends came to 13 bases.